This TCR beta chain came from a study of control samples from healthy donors and cancer patients. Sequenced by immunoSEQ multiplex PCR; TCRdb stores in-frame clones only, minus some. The sample has about 150,000 clones, roughly 92% seen once; the top ten hold over 2%. V was clipped by 0 bases and J by 5 bases; unmatched bases: 3. The CDR3 extends over 15 amino acids. CDR1 is SEHNR and CDR2 is FQNEAQ in the germline V gene (reference sequence). This receptor was identified in a man between 45 and 60 years old in good health. The chain carries TRBV7-9 and TRBJ1-4; 7 bases are a match to TRBD1. Material: blood. CDR3 nucleotides: TGTGCCAGCAGCTTAGCGACAGGGATCAATGAAAAACTGTTTTTT. Amino acids: CASSLATGINEKLFF.